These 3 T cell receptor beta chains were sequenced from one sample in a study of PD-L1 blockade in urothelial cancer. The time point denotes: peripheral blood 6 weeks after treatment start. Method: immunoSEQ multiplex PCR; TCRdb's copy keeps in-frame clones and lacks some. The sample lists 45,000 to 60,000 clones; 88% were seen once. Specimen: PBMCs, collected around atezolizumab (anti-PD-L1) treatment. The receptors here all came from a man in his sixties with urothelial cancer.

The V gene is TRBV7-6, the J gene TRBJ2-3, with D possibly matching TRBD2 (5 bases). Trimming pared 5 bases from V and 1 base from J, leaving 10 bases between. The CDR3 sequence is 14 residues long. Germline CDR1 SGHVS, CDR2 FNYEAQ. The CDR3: CASSKFGGTDTQYF. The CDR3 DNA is TGTGCCAGCAGCAAGTTCGGGGGCACAGATACGCAGTATTTT.

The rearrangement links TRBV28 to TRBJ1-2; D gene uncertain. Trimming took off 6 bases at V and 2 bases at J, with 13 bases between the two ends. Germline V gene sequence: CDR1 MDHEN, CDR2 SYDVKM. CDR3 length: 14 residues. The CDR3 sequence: CASRLPSGNYGYTF. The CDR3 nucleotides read TGTGCCAGCAGGCTACCTTCGGGGAACTATGGCTACACCTTC.

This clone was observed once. CDR3 coding DNA: TGTGCCAGCAGCCCTTGGGACAGGGTAGCAGATACGCAGTATTTT. Its translation is CASSPWDRVADTQYF. J is TRBJ2-3 and V is TRBV5-4; 9 bases fit TRBD1. Germline values: CDR1 SGHNT, CDR2 YYREEE (reference sequence). V gave up 4 bases and J gave up 4 bases; unmatched junction bases: 7. This CDR3 contains 15 residues.